This passage covers 15 T cell receptor beta chains from one sample sequenced in a study of cytomegalovirus exposure and HLA in healthy donors. Primers: 60 Vbeta forward and 13 Jbeta reverse. This table comes from immunoSEQ multiplex PCR, and its TCRdb copy is limited to in-frame clones, with some not included. The sample lists about 130,000 clones, roughly four fifths occurring once. Source material: PBMCs. These receptors were obtained from a woman between 50 and 59 years old in good health and CMV-seropositive.

This clone was seen only a few times. This sequence joins TRBV7-7 and TRBJ2-7, with D perhaps matching TRBD1 (6 bases). The CDR3 runs 15 residues. CDR1 is SSHAT, CDR2 FNYEAQ, per germline (reference sequence). Trimming removed 5 bases at V and 3 bases at J, with 17 bases between. This CDR3 is CASSESTGSGYEQYF. In DNA form, the CDR3 reads TGTGCCAGCAGCGAATCAACAGGGTCAGGCTACGAGCAGTACTTC.

This CDR3 reads CASSLRDRGTGELFF. CDR3 in DNA: TGTGCCAGCAGCTTGAGGGACAGGGGGACCGGGGAGCTGTTTTTT. This chain connects TRBV5-6 to TRBJ2-2, with 11 bases identical to TRBD1. Germline loops: CDR1 SGHDT, CDR2 YYEEEE. This CDR3 has 15 amino acids. J lost 5 bases, V lost 1 base, and 1 base had no gene match.

This clone was found a few times. The rearrangement uses TRBV11-2 and TRBJ1-6; possibly TRBD1 for D (6 bases). Trimming left V 7 bases short and J 9 bases short, with 16 bases between. The CDR3 consists of 14 residues. From germline, CDR1 is SGHAT and CDR2 FQNNGV. As DNA, the CDR3 is TGTGCCAGCACTGAACAGGGCTGGAGTTCACCCCTCCACTTT. This translates into CASTEQGWSSPLHF.

This clone came up a few times. V and J are TRBV9 and TRBJ2-7, with TRBD1 matching 10 bases. The CDR3 is 18 amino acids. V lost 0 bases and J lost 3; bases outside the gene matches: 12. Germline assignment: CDR1 SGDLS and CDR2 YYNGEE. CDR3 nucleotides: TGTGCCAGCAGCGTAGATCTAGGACGGACAGGGGGTAACTACGAGCAGTACTTC. Translating it yields CASSVDLGRTGGNYEQYF.

This clone was seen a handful of times. The gene calls are TRBV10-1 and TRBJ1-2, with D unclear. Germline V gives CDR1 WNHNN, CDR2 SYGVQD (reference sequence). There are 12 residues in the CDR3. Deletions cut 6 bases from V and 4 bases from J, with 9 bases between. This chain's CDR3 is CASSDGSYGYTF. For the CDR3, the DNA is TGCGCCAGCAGCGATGGCAGCTATGGCTACACCTTC.

The gene calls are TRBV18 and TRBJ1-1; no clear D gene. The CDR3 is 16 residues long. Germline V gene lookup returns CDR1 KGHSH and CDR2 LQKENI. Trimming took 4 bases from V and 1 from J, leaving 16 bases between them. The CDR3 sequence is CASSHLMRHSNTEAFF. Written as DNA, the CDR3 is TGTGCCAGCTCACACCTCATGAGGCACTCGAACACTGAAGCTTTCTTT.

The rearrangement links TRBV10-3 to TRBJ1-6; a weak D match, TRBD1 (5 bases). The germline CDR1 and CDR2 sequences are ENHRY and SYGVKD. The CDR3 is 12 residues long. Trimming shortened V by 6 bases and J by 8 bases, and 8 bases separated the two germline ends. CDR3 sequence (DNA): TGTGCCATCAGCGAGACAGATTCACCCCTCCACTTT. Protein product: CAISETDSPLHF.

A remark on this clone: Other DNA variants within this sample encode the same CDR3. The rearrangement uses TRBV4-3 and TRBJ2-3; 9 bases align to TRBD2. The CDR3 runs 16 residues. The V segment lost 4 bases and the J segment 5 bases; nucleotides outside the gene matches: 10. Germline CDR1 LGHNA, CDR2 YSLEER. The CDR3: CASSPRRAGGQDTQYF. CDR3 bases: TGCGCCAGCAGCCCTAGACGGGCGGGGGGGCAAGATACGCAGTATTTT.

The chain recombines TRBV6-5 with TRBJ2-7; possible D gene TRBD2, 5 bases. Germline V gene lookup returns CDR1 MNHEY and CDR2 SVGAGI. The CDR3 has 15 residues. V was trimmed by 5 bases and J by 0 bases, leaving 14 bases between them. CDR3 in amino acids: CASSKRQASSYEQYF. CDR3 DNA: TGTGCCAGCAGTAAGCGGCAGGCTAGCTCCTACGAGCAGTACTTC.

The chain couples TRBV11-2 to TRBJ1-3; TRBD1 might be the D (6 bases). Germline V gene data show CDR1 as SGHAT and CDR2 as FQNNGV. Trimming shortened V by 8 bases and J by 0 bases, and 11 bases separated the two germline ends. The CDR3 loop spans 14 amino acids. CDR3 residues: CASGLRGSGNTIYF. As DNA, the CDR3 is TGTGCCAGCGGACTCAGGGGCTCTGGAAACACCATATATTTT.

Written as DNA, the CDR3 is TGTGCCAGTAGTGCCGGGGGGCTTTTGGATGAGCAGTTCTTC. Amino acids: CASSAGGLLDEQFF. The genes are TRBV19 and TRBJ2-1, with a weak D call TRBD2 (7 bases). This CDR3 is built from 14 residues. In germline, CDR1 is LNHDA, CDR2 SQIVND (reference sequence). V was shortened by 5 bases and J by 8 bases, with 16 bases between the two germline ends.

This chain joins TRBV5-1 and TRBJ2-2; TRBD1 might be the D (5 bases). The CDR3 has 13 residues. Trimming pared 2 bases from V and 6 bases from J, leaving 8 bases between. The germline CDR1 and CDR2 sequences are SGHRS and YFSETQ. DNA for the CDR3: TGCGCCAGCAGCTTAGGGGATCCCGGGGAGCTGTTTTTT. Translating it yields CASSLGDPGELFF.

The CDR3: CASSVGLGTNEQFF. As DNA, the CDR3 is TGTGCCAGCAGCGTGGGCCTGGGTACCAATGAGCAGTTCTTC. The chain couples TRBV14 to TRBJ2-1, with D hard to call. This CDR3 has 14 residues. V was shortened by 5 bases and J by 6 bases, with 14 bases between the two germline ends. CDR1 is SGHDN and CDR2 is FVKESK in the germline V gene. Based on the CDR3 plus reference TRBV14 and TRBJ2-1, the full variable domain is EAGVTQFPSHSVIEKGQTVTLRCDPISGHDNLYWYRRVMGKEIKFLLHFVKESKQDESGMPNNRFLAERTGGTYSTLKVQPAELEDSGVYFCASSVGLGTNEQFFGPGTRLTVL.

This chain uses TRBV11-1 with TRBJ1-1; D is unresolved. Germline V lookup: CDR1 SGHAT, CDR2 FQDESV (reference sequence). The CDR3 loop spans 13 amino acids. With 1 base removed from V and 4 bases from J, the gap between germline ends came to 7 bases. CDR3 protein: CASSLGLATEAFF. DNA for the CDR3: TGTGCCAGCAGCTTAGGATTGGCCACTGAAGCTTTCTTT.

The V call is TRBV18, the J call TRBJ1-2; no clear D. The CDR3 length is 14 residues. Between the trimmed V and J ends, which lost 1 base and 2 bases, there was a span of 8 bases. Germline V gene lookup returns CDR1 KGHSH and CDR2 LQKENI. The CDR3 DNA reads as TGTGCCAGCTCACCACGTGACTCCAACTATGGCTACACCTTC. This encodes CASSPRDSNYGYTF.